This T cell receptor beta chain derives from a study of PD-L1 blockade in urothelial cancer (dated 2017 in TCRdb). Describing the broader study: All patients started therapy around 2014 and received atezolizumab 1,200 mg intravenously every 3 weeks. About 90% of the roughly 30 patients were identified as males with urothelial cancer of bladder origin, and a prior smoking history was reported by 18 of 29 patients. Patients had an ECOG performance status of 0 or 1 and had received between 0 and 3 prior chemotherapy regimens. Blood samples were analyzed at 3 weeks after treatment start (second dose) and at 6 weeks after treatment start. Blood samples yielded a median of 141,255 T cells and tens of thousands of unique TCRs, with median clonality roughly 0.084. The study was an exploratory multi-omic analysis of somatic, immune and clinical correlates of response to PD-L1 blockade with atezolizumab in urothelial cancer. Pretreatment tumor samples, along with matched peripheral blood serially collected before and after atezolizumab treatment, were subjected to TCR sequencing. Durable clinical benefit was defined as progression-free survival longer than 6 months, and TCR features were also tested against progression-free and overall survival. In the same patients, whole exome sequencing and RNA sequencing of pretreatment tumors were performed in addition to TCR sequencing. Durable clinical benefit was achieved by nine patients and was not achieved by 20 patients. Some 30 patients had pretreatment blood TCR-seq, about 25 had at least one posttreatment blood collection, and about 25 had tumor TCR-seq. Paper-wide results and their limitations: Greater expansion of tumor-associated TCR clones in peripheral blood 3 weeks after the start of treatment was observed in patients with durable benefit (n ≈ 24, p = 0.022). Improved progression-free and overall survival was associated with having pretreatment peripheral blood TCR clonality below the median. Small sample size (n ≈ 29) and many exploratory analyses mean the results are intended to be hypothesis-generating.

This clone turned up a few times. Its antigen is still unknown. Nothing much larger sits one base from this clone, and base qualities are not available. Synthetic TCR analog templates were spiked into each PCR so that absolute template abundance could be estimated from read counts. The immunoSEQ assay was used to amplify TCRbeta CDR3 regions from genomic DNA with bias-controlled V and J gene primers. Sequencing of rearranged TCRbeta segments was performed at approximately 20X coverage. In the original analysis: Clustering was used to correct sequencing errors, and CDR3s were annotated against IMGT so that V, D and J genes could be assigned. Downstream analyses used only productive TCRbeta rearrangements and left out out-of-frame or stop-codon sequences. Clonality was calculated as one minus the Shannon entropy normalized by the log of the number of unique productive sequences. Clones differing between time points or between blood and tumor were identified using Fisher's exact test with Benjamini-Hochberg correction, with an adjusted p below 0.01 applied as the threshold. TCRdb took over this immuneACCESS table, retaining in-frame rearrangements with V and J assigned. Such tables are incomplete; in checked studies, under half of the missing clones stem from an unresolved V gene, and the remainder is unexplained. The V and J calls and clone size are taken from that table; D and trimming were inferred from the DNA. The sample records 50,000 or so clones, 86% of which are singletons. Of the sample, roughly 10% falls within the top ten clones.

Including cysteine and phenylalanine, the CDR3 has 12 amino acids. The kept DNA is CDR3 alone, 36 bases in frame from the first base. V was cut back by 3 bases and J by 3 bases, leaving a gap of 6 bases between them. CDR1 ENHRY and CDR2 SYGVKD were looked up in the germline V gene. The meaning of the sample's time point label: peripheral blood 6 weeks after treatment start. The cohort comprised around 30 patients with locally advanced or metastatic urothelial carcinoma treated at Memorial Sloan Kettering on a trial protocol. Peripheral blood mononuclear cells were collected pretreatment and during treatment, with between 1 and 8 total time points obtained per patient. The Qiagen DNeasy Blood extraction kit was used to purify genomic DNA from total PBMCs and tumor samples. PBMCs were collected pretreatment and during treatment and were isolated and stored as previously described.

This sequence uses TRBV10-3 and TRBJ2-7, with no D gene named confidently. The TCR originated in a man aged 60-69 years with urothelial cancer. Specimen: PBMCs, collected around atezolizumab (anti-PD-L1) treatment. The DNA reads as follows: TGTGCCATCAGTGACTCCGGCTACGAGCAGTACTTC. Its amino acids are CAISDSGYEQYF.